Given below is one TCR beta chain in context. Its specificity is unknown. The V gene's germline CDR1 is SGDLS and CDR2 YYNGEE. J was trimmed by 10 bases and V by 0 bases; bases with no gene match: 15. This CDR3 is built from 18 residues. Repertoires were generated with immunoSEQ multiplex PCR, while TCRdb's copy carries only in-frame clones and drops some. The sample yields 74,000 or so clones, roughly 91% seen once. The data derive from a study of OX40 agonist ivuxolimab in advanced cancers. Study results and limitations: Individuals who were partial responders at 0.1-3.0 mg/kg had clonal expansion that ranked among the lowest.

The chain is built from TRBV9 and TRBJ2-3, with TRBD2 matching 12 bases. The sequences come from CD4+ or CD8+ T cells sorted from blood, collected in a trial of the OX40 agonist ivuxolimab. This TCR came from an adult with an advanced solid tumor such as melanoma, head and neck, liver or kidney cancer. DNA of the CDR3: TGTGCCAGCAGCGTAGGACTAGCGGGAGCAAAAGTGTCGGAGGCGCAGTATTTT. Translation gives CASSVGLAGAKVSEAQYF.